Reported below is one TCR beta chain. This sample stems from a study of blood T cell repertoires in COVID-19. Study overall: In each case, the material was cDNA or gDNA derived from T cells, B-cell-depleted T cells, or PBMCs.

As processed by the authors: Amplification from reference gene primers served as the basis for estimated nucleated cell counts. Profiled with immunoSEQ multiplex PCR; TCRdb holds only in-frame clones, not every one. V and J calls and clone size come straight from that table; D and trimming were deduced from the DNA. The sample records just under 300,000 clones, around 87% being singletons. The CDR3 length is 14 residues. V lost 3 bases, J lost 2 bases, and 1 base stayed unmatched. The V gene's germline CDR1 is KGHDR and CDR2 SFDVKD. V gene TRBV24-1 combines with J gene TRBJ2-5, with 8 bases aligning to TRBD1. Sequences were obtained from peripheral blood. The clonotype comes from a man between 70 and 80 years old with acute or convalescent COVID-19. The CDR3 here is CATSDRQGQETQYF. CDR3 DNA sequence: TGTGCCACCAGTGATCGACAGGGGCAAGAGACCCAGTACTTC.